Below are 9 T cell receptor beta chains sequenced from a single sample in a study of Graves' ophthalmopathy and Graves' hyperthyroidism. The authors amplified TCR beta CDR3 regions from RNA transcripts. HTBI primers were employed in first-round RT-PCR, then a second-round multiplex PCR followed. MiXCR, applied by TCRdb to the multiplex PCR reads, yields one record per CDR3 protein. Of about 620,000 distinct CDR3 sequences listed, about a fifth are singletons. Material for sequencing was peripheral blood. Receptor source: a young woman with stable Graves' hyperthyroidism. Some clones in this sample may be carry-over from other donors' samples.

The J gene is TRBJ2-7, the V gene TRBV12-3 or TRBV12-4; a weak D match, TRBD2 (5 bases). V was cut by 3 bases and J by 0 bases, with 15 bases left in between. The CDR3 runs to 16 residues. The DNA for the CDR3 is TGTGCCAGCAGTTTGGGTGGGAGCGGTATCTCCTACGAGCAGTACTTC. Translated, it gives CASSLGGSGISYEQYF.

At least ten counts were recorded for this clonotype. The chain joins TRBV6-1 to TRBJ2-5; D is possibly TRBD2 (5 bases). The V gene's germline CDR1 is MNHNS and CDR2 SASEGT. The CDR3 runs 15 residues. The germline V and J ends were trimmed by 0 bases and 5 bases, with 13 bases remaining between them. CDR3 nucleotide sequence: TGTGCCAGCAGTGAAGCCGTCGCGGGCGTGGAGACCCAGTACTTC. It yields the protein CASSEAVAGVETQYF.

This clonotype was counted at least ten times. The chain joins TRBV6-1 to TRBJ2-7; D not resolved. CDR1 and CDR2 from the germline V gene are MNHNS and SASEGT. V gave up 10 bases and J gave up 6 bases, with 10 bases separating them. CDR3 length: 10 amino acids. The CDR3: CATDLGEQYF. As DNA, the CDR3 is TGTGCCACCGATTTAGGCGAGCAGTACTTC.

V is TRBV19 and J is TRBJ1-1, with TRBD1 matching 9 bases. Looked up from germline, CDR1 is LNHDA and CDR2 is SQIVND (reference sequence). V trimming: 5 bases; J trimming: 1 base; junction bases outside the gene matches: 5. CDR3 length: 15 residues. The CDR3 loop reads CASSADRGWNTEAFF. The DNA for the CDR3 is TGTGCCAGTAGTGCAGACAGGGGGTGGAACACTGAAGCTTTCTTT.

This clonotype was seen at least ten times. V and J are TRBV20-1 and TRBJ2-7; 8 bases match TRBD2. Germline-derived CDR1 and CDR2 are DFQATT and SNEGSKA (reference sequence). The trim removed 0 bases at V and 7 bases at J, leaving 11 bases unmatched. The CDR3 runs 15 residues. CDR3 nucleotide sequence: TGCAGTGCTAGAGATAGGAGGCCGGGAGGGGATGAGCAGTACTTC. This codes for CSARDRRPGGDEQYF.

The chain uses TRBV3-1 and TRBJ1-2; the D gene is possibly TRBD1 (6 bases). V lost 0 bases, J lost 12 bases, and 14 bases lay in between. The V gene's germline CDR1 is LGHDT and CDR2 YNNKEL (reference sequence). The CDR3 runs to 13 residues. Here the CDR3 reads CASSQEWGPLNTF. As DNA, the CDR3 is TGTGCCAGCAGCCAAGAATGGGGGCCTCTTAACACCTTC.

This clonotype was counted ten times or more. The chain employs TRBV12-3 or TRBV12-4 and TRBJ1-5; 9 bases are a match to TRBD1. V lost 6 bases and J lost 1; bases outside the gene matches: 4. This CDR3 region has 15 residues. The CDR3 loop is CASRPTGGSNQPQHF. The CDR3, as DNA: TGTGCCAGCAGACCGACAGGGGGAAGCAATCAGCCCCAGCATTTT.

The genes are TRBV12-3 or TRBV12-4 and TRBJ2-7, with 10 bases matching TRBD2. After removal of 1 base from V and 5 bases from J, the junction contained 5 bases not matched to a gene. The CDR3 has 15 amino acids. The CDR3 sequence: CASSLGASGRNEQYF. Here the CDR3 DNA reads TGTGCCAGCAGTTTAGGGGCTAGCGGGAGAAACGAGCAGTACTTC.

This clonotype occurred many times. The chain combines TRBV20-1 with TRBJ1-2; D not certain. The germline V and J ends were trimmed by 4 bases and 2 bases, with 11 bases remaining between them. Per the germline V gene, CDR1 is DFQATT and CDR2 is SNEGSKA (reference sequence). CDR3 size: 13 residues. CDR3 DNA sequence: TGCAGTGCTACCCCCCGCGGAAACTATGGCTACACCTTC. Protein product: CSATPRGNYGYTF.